The 25 T cell receptor beta chains below were found in one sample sequenced in a study of blood T cell repertoires in COVID-19. The method was immunoSEQ multiplex PCR; TCRdb's version includes in-frame clones alone and lacks a portion of them. The sample lists roughly 250,000 clones; around 85% were seen once. Sequenced sample: peripheral blood. Receptor source: a human donor with COVID-19, enrolled during active disease. The donor label of this sample is uncertain.

The V gene is TRBV7-2, the J gene TRBJ1-5; TRBD1 matches 7 bases. Germline V CDR1 and CDR2: SGHTA, FQGNSA. The CDR3 has 15 amino acids. V trimming: 4 bases; J trimming: 6 bases; junction bases outside the gene matches: 9. The CDR3 nucleotides read TGTGCCAGCAGCTCTGCAGGGGGTTGGCGTCAGCCCCAGCATTTT. It codes for CASSSAGGWRQPQHF. The complete variable domain, with remaining parts taken from reference TRBV7-2 and TRBJ1-5, reads GAGVSQSPSNKVTEKGKDVELRCDPISGHTALYWYRQSLGQGLEFLIYFQGNSAPDKSGLPSDRFSAERTGGSVSTLTIQRTQQEDSAVYLCASSSAGGWRQPQHFGDGTRLSIL.

This rearrangement joins TRBV11-1 to TRBJ1-1, with 8 bases aligning to TRBD1. The germline CDR1 and CDR2 sequences are SGHAT and FQDESV (reference sequence). The CDR3 has 14 residues. Unmatched junction bases numbered 6, after V lost 6 bases and J lost 3 bases. CDR3 loop: CASSAQGADTEAFF. Written as DNA, the CDR3 is TGTGCCAGCAGTGCGCAGGGGGCCGACACTGAAGCTTTCTTT. The variable domain in full, with the rest retrieved from reference TRBV11-1 and TRBJ1-1, is EAEVAQSPRYKITEKSQAVAFWCDPISGHATLYWYRQILGQGPELLVQFQDESVVDDSQLPKDRFSAERLKGVDSTLKIQPAELGDSAMYLCASSAQGADTEAFFGQGTRLTVV.

The gene calls are TRBV9 and TRBJ1-2; no reliable D call. Trimming took 5 bases from V and 7 from J, leaving 15 bases between them. The V gene's germline CDR1 is SGDLS and CDR2 YYNGEE. There are 13 residues in the CDR3. The chain's CDR3 is CASSWGGSAGYTF. The DNA of the CDR3 is TGTGCCAGCAGTTGGGGAGGCTCGGCTGGCTACACCTTC.

The chain recombines TRBV27 with TRBJ2-7; 7 nucleotides agree with TRBD1. V lost 5 bases, J lost 6 bases, and 16 bases stayed unmatched. Germline values: CDR1 MNHEY, CDR2 SMNVEV (reference sequence). The CDR3 covers 16 residues. For the CDR3, the DNA is TGTGCCAGCAGTCCAAGACAGGGTAGCGCGGGCGGCGAGCAGTACTTC. Translation gives CASSPRQGSAGGEQYF.

This clone was seen a single time. This rearrangement joins TRBV20-1 to TRBJ1-4; maybe TRBD1 (6 bases). The germline gives CDR1 DFQATT, CDR2 SNEGSKA (reference sequence). The CDR3 length is 13 residues. CDR3 DNA: TGCAGCGCGAGTCCACAGGGAGGGGAAAAACTGTTTTTT. It yields the protein CSASPQGGEKLFF.

This chain connects TRBV9 to TRBJ1-2, with 7 bases that match TRBD1. The CDR3 runs 16 residues. Unmatched junction bases numbered 9, after V lost 0 bases and J lost 4 bases. CDR1 is SGDLS and CDR2 is YYNGEE in the germline V gene. The CDR3 reads CASSVDGGEGAYGYTF. The CDR3 nucleotides read TGTGCCAGCAGCGTAGATGGGGGTGAGGGGGCCTATGGCTACACCTTC.

The V call is TRBV7-9, the J call TRBJ2-5; 10 bases are shared with TRBD2. CDR1 is SEHNR and CDR2 is FQNEAQ in the germline V gene (reference sequence). V lost 0 bases, J lost 1 base, and 2 bases stayed unmatched. The CDR3 consists of 16 residues. This chain's CDR3 is CASSLAAGGFQETQYF. The CDR3 DNA is TGTGCCAGCAGCTTAGCAGCGGGAGGGTTCCAAGAGACCCAGTACTTC.

V usage is TRBV24-1 and J usage is TRBJ2-2, with D possibly TRBD1 on 6 matching bases. CDR3 length: 16 residues. Trimming took 2 bases from V and 7 from J, leaving 16 bases between them. Germline loops: CDR1 KGHDR, CDR2 SFDVKD. CDR3 nucleotide sequence: TGTGCCACCAGTGATTCAACAGGGTTTTTCGTCGGGGAGCTGTTTTTT. This codes for CATSDSTGFFVGELFF.

The chain employs TRBV18 and TRBJ1-2; 7 nucleotides align to TRBD1. V shed 2 bases and J 4 bases; nucleotides not matched to a gene: 4. Germline values: CDR1 KGHSH, CDR2 LQKENI. The CDR3 has 14 amino acids. CDR3 region: CASSPGQDLYGYTF. The CDR3 coding sequence is TGTGCCAGCTCACCAGGACAGGACCTCTATGGCTACACCTTC.

This sequence joins TRBV7-9 and TRBJ2-7; 9 nucleotides match TRBD1. Per germline, CDR1 SEHNR and CDR2 FQNEAQ (reference sequence). After removal of 1 base from V and 11 bases from J, the junction contained 3 bases not matched to a gene. CDR3 length: 12 amino acids. Here the CDR3 reads CASSLGDRVKYF. The CDR3, as DNA: TGTGCCAGCAGCTTAGGGGACAGGGTCAAGTACTTC.

V is TRBV30 and J is TRBJ1-5, with 8 bases fitting TRBD1. The V gene's germline CDR1 is GTSNPN and CDR2 SVGIG (reference sequence). CDR3 size: 14 residues. The V gene end was trimmed by 3 bases and the J gene end by 1 base; junction bases not matched to a gene: 2. CDR3 in amino acids: CAWSWTGSNQPQHF. In nucleotides, the CDR3 is TGTGCCTGGAGCTGGACAGGGAGCAATCAGCCCCAGCATTTT.

The rearrangement links TRBV3-1 (or the pseudogene TRBV3-2) to TRBJ2-2, with D tentatively TRBD2 (5 bases). This CDR3 has 17 amino acids. Trimming took 1 base from V and 5 from J, leaving 17 bases between them. Germline V gene sequence: CDR1 LGHDT, CDR2 YNNKEL (reference sequence). DNA for the CDR3: TGTGCCAGCAGCCAAGCCTTGATAATCGAGGGAACCGGGGAGCTGTTTTTT. This codes for CASSQALIIEGTGELFF.

This chain joins TRBV2 and TRBJ2-1, with 8 positions matching TRBD2. The CDR3 runs to 12 residues. Trimming removed 8 bases from V and 7 bases from J; junction bases left unmatched: 4. Germline CDR1 and CDR2: SNHLY and FYNNEI. Here the CDR3 reads CASSGRVNEQFF. The CDR3 DNA sequence: TGTGCCAGCTCCGGGAGGGTAAATGAGCAGTTCTTC.

CDR3 nucleotide sequence: TGTGCCAGCAGCCGAGTTTCCGTCGATACGCAGTATTTT. It yields the protein CASSRVSVDTQYF. The V call is TRBV11-2, the J call TRBJ2-3; D unclear. With 5 bases removed from V and 6 bases from J, the gap between germline ends came to 12 bases. Germline CDR1 reads SGHAT; CDR2 reads FQNNGV. This CDR3 comprises 13 residues.

This clone was counted only a few times. The chain carries TRBV19 and TRBJ1-4; 7 bases are a match to TRBD1. J lost 5 bases, V lost 2 bases, and 5 bases had no gene match. CDR1 LNHDA and CDR2 SQIVND come from the germline V gene (reference sequence). The CDR3 is made up of 15 amino acids. This CDR3 reads CASSIRAGGNEKLFF. The CDR3 nucleotides read TGTGCCAGTAGTATACGCGCAGGGGGGAATGAAAAACTGTTTTTT.

The chain carries TRBV28 and TRBJ1-5; D call uncertain. Deletions cut 3 bases from V and 7 bases from J, with 7 bases between. The CDR3 spans 12 residues. In germline, CDR1 is MDHEN, CDR2 SYDVKM. CDR3 amino acids: CASSFGRQPQHF. CDR3 nucleotide sequence: TGTGCCAGCAGTTTCGGTCGGCAGCCCCAGCATTTT.

The chain combines TRBV5-1 with TRBJ2-2; D may be TRBD2 (6 bases). The CDR3 spans 15 residues. V was clipped by 6 bases and J by 1 base, with 13 bases between them. Germline assignment: CDR1 SGHRS and CDR2 YFSETQ. The CDR3 is CASTVLRGNTGELFF. For the CDR3, the DNA is TGCGCCAGCACCGTATTGCGGGGGAACACCGGGGAGCTGTTTTTT.

This clone was seen only once. The rearrangement uses TRBV7-2 and TRBJ2-7; D ambiguous. The CDR3 extends over 13 amino acids. Germline V lookup: CDR1 SGHTA, CDR2 FQGNSA. V lost 3 bases and J lost 3, with 9 bases in between. CDR3 sequence (DNA): TGTGCCAGCAGCTTTAGTAGCCTCTACGAGCAGTACTTC. Amino acid sequence: CASSFSSLYEQYF.

The rearrangement joins TRBV20-1 to TRBJ2-1; D is uncertain. There are 11 residues in the CDR3. V dropped 2 bases and J dropped 10 bases, with 9 bases sitting between them. Germline CDR1 and CDR2: DFQATT and SNEGSKA (reference sequence). The CDR3 reads CSARSGGEQFF. The CDR3, as DNA: TGCAGTGCTAGATCTGGTGGCGAGCAGTTCTTC.

The gene calls are TRBV3-1 (or the pseudogene TRBV3-2) and TRBJ2-4; 7 nucleotides match TRBD1. Trimming cost V 1 base and J 4 bases; bases outside gene matches: 13. The germline V gene encodes CDR1 LGHDT and CDR2 YNNKEL (reference sequence). This CDR3 comprises 18 residues. CDR3 bases: TGTGCCAGCAGCCAAGTGGCCGCCCCACAGGGGATGAAAAACATTCAGTACTTC. It encodes CASSQVAAPQGMKNIQYF.

This clone was recorded many times. This sequence joins TRBV28 and TRBJ1-1; weak D call: TRBD1 (5 bases). The germline gives CDR1 MDHEN, CDR2 SYDVKM. Trimming cost V 6 bases and J 5 bases, with 19 bases left between them. This CDR3 spans 15 amino acids. The CDR3 loop is CASRQPGRGGTEAFF. The CDR3 DNA follows: TGTGCCAGCAGACAACCGGGACGGGGGGGTACTGAAGCTTTCTTT.

This clone was observed a few times. In DNA form, the CDR3 reads TGTGCCAGCAGTGAAGGGGGGGGTGGAGAGACCCAGTACTTC. Translated, it gives CASSEGGGGETQYF. V usage is TRBV6-1 and J usage is TRBJ2-5; 7 nucleotides agree with TRBD2. Trimming cost V 1 base and J 4 bases; bases outside gene matches: 3. Germline loops: CDR1 MNHNS, CDR2 SASEGT. This CDR3 spans 14 amino acids.

This chain links TRBV29-1 with TRBJ2-7; D perhaps matches TRBD1 (5 bases). Trimming shortened V by 6 bases and J by 2 bases, and 11 bases separated the two germline ends. The CDR3 extends over 12 amino acids. CDR1 is SQVTM and CDR2 is ANQGSEA in the germline V gene. CDR3 sequence: CSVHDSPYEQYF. DNA of the CDR3: TGCAGCGTACATGACAGTCCCTACGAGCAGTACTTC.

The CDR3 DNA reads TGTGCCAGCAGCCAAGTGGTCGGGGGATATGGCTACACCTTC. Its protein is CASSQVVGGYGYTF. The rearrangement joins TRBV14 to TRBJ1-2; a possible D gene is TRBD1 (5 bases). Per germline, CDR1 SGHDN and CDR2 FVKESK. The CDR3 consists of 14 residues. V lost 1 base to trimming and J lost 5 bases, with 11 bases between them. Drawing the rest from reference TRBV14 and TRBJ1-2, the complete variable domain is EAGVTQFPSHSVIEKGQTVTLRCDPISGHDNLYWYRRVMGKEIKFLLHFVKESKQDESGMPNNRFLAERTGGTYSTLKVQPAELEDSGVYFCASSQVVGGYGYTFGSGTRLTVV.

The J gene is TRBJ2-3, the V gene TRBV5-6; D possibly corresponds to TRBD2 (6 bases). The CDR3 consists of 19 residues. Germline V gives CDR1 SGHDT, CDR2 YYEEEE. V was shortened by 2 bases and J by 6 bases, with 28 bases between the two germline ends. As DNA, the CDR3 is TGTGCCAGCAGCTTTAAAGCGCCCCTCGCGGGATCCCGGCTCGATACGCAGTATTTT. This gives the protein CASSFKAPLAGSRLDTQYF.